These T cell receptor beta chains were read from a single sample in a study of cytomegalovirus exposure and HLA in healthy donors. Generated by immunoSEQ multiplex PCR, the TCRdb table keeps only in-frame clones and is missing some. This table holds approximately 120,000 clones, 81% found once. Sequencing used PBMCs. Source of these receptors: a man aged 18 to 30 in good health and CMV-seronegative. CDR3s include the opening cysteine and the closing phenylalanine or tryptophan. A D gene is named only where the DNA matches it firmly. Size tells how often a clone was seen (once, few, many) or the class of an expanded clone, and some rows leave it out.

v_gene	j_gene	d_gene	abundance	CDR3aa	CDR3nt
TRBV15	TRBJ2-3	TRBD1	.	CATSRETGADTQYF	TGTGCCACCAGCAGAGAGACAGGGGCAGATACGCAGTATTTT
TRBV9	TRBJ2-7	TRBD1	few	CASSAFGQGGNEQYF	TGTGCCAGCAGCGCGTTCGGACAGGGGGGTAACGAGCAGTACTTC
TRBV5-1	TRBJ1-3	.	.	CASSHNSGTSGNTIYF	TGCGCCAGCAGCCACAATTCCGGGACATCTGGAAACACCATATATTTT
TRBV7-6	TRBJ2-5	.	.	CASSLDPGLETQYF	TGTGCCAGCAGCTTAGACCCCGGGTTGGAGACCCAGTACTTC
TRBV5-1	TRBJ1-6	TRBD1	.	CASRLGQGVSPLHF	TGCGCCAGCAGACTCGGACAGGGGGTGTCACCCCTCCACTTT
TRBV27	TRBJ2-3	.	.	CASSSTWLDTQYF	TGTGCCAGCAGTTCGACTTGGTTAGATACGCAGTATTTT
TRBV29-1	TRBJ2-7	.	.	CSVKDSLYEQYF	TGCAGCGTGAAGGACAGTCTCTACGAGCAGTACTTC
TRBV18	TRBJ1-4	TRBD1	.	CASSPGQGGSNEKLFF	TGTGCCAGCTCACCCGGACAGGGGGGTTCTAATGAAAAACTGTTTTTT
TRBV5-4	TRBJ2-7	.	.	CASSLYGGIYEQYF	TGTGCCAGCAGCTTGTATGGGGGGATCTACGAGCAGTACTTC
TRBV6-1	TRBJ1-2	TRBD1	few	CASSDSRGRDYGYTF	TGTGCCAGCAGTGACTCCAGGGGGCGCGACTATGGCTACACCTTC
TRBV12-5	TRBJ2-3	TRBD2	.	CASGPGLADTQYF	TGTGCTAGTGGCCCCGGACTAGCAGATACGCAGTATTTT
TRBV19	TRBJ2-3	.	once	CASSIGRGPDTQYF	TGTGCCAGTAGTATAGGGCGGGGACCAGATACGCAGTATTTT
TRBV18	TRBJ1-6	.	.	CASSPHEGGNSPLHF	TGTGCCAGCTCACCACATGAGGGAGGCAATTCACCCCTCCACTTT
TRBV9	TRBJ1-2	TRBD1	.	CASSPDRGPSYGYTF	TGTGCCAGCAGCCCGGACAGGGGGCCCAGCTATGGCTACACCTTC
TRBV7-9	TRBJ1-4	TRBD1	.	CASSFLKLGTGDEKLFF	TGTGCCAGCAGCTTTTTAAAGCTTGGGACAGGGGATGAAAAACTGTTTTTT
TRBV7-3	TRBJ2-1	.	.	CASSFVAGASYNEQLF	TGTGCCAGCAGCTTTGTGGCGGGGGCCTCCTACAATGAGCAGCTCTTC
TRBV11-2	TRBJ2-7	TRBD2	.	CASSLEAGVTYEQYF	TGTGCCAGCAGCTTAGAGGCGGGGGTAACCTACGAGCAGTACTTC
TRBV12-5	TRBJ2-7	.	.	CASGLEIFQWQYF	TGTGCTAGTGGTTTGGAGATTTTTCAGTGGCAGTACTTC
TRBV6-5	TRBJ1-1	TRBD1	.	CASTKTGSLNTEAFF	TGTGCCAGCACTAAGACAGGGAGCCTGAACACTGAAGCTTTCTTT
TRBV27	TRBJ2-7	TRBD2	.	CASHPRAISGGSHEQYF	TGTGCCAGCCACCCCAGAGCCATTAGCGGGGGAAGTCACGAGCAGTACTTC